Listed below are T cell receptor beta chains from one sample, sequenced in a study of PD-L1 blockade in urothelial cancer. The data were produced by immunoSEQ multiplex PCR, yet TCRdb's version contains in-frame clones alone and is incomplete. This table holds roughly 77,000 clones, about four fifths found once. The input for sequencing was PBMCs, taken around atezolizumab (anti-PD-L1) treatment. These receptors all come from a woman in her 70s with urothelial cancer. CDR3s include the opening cysteine and the closing phenylalanine or tryptophan.

V,J,CDR3
TRBV4-1,TRBJ1-5,CASSQDSAGYSNQPQHF
TRBV7-9,TRBJ1-1,CASREGSRDTEAFF
TRBV7-3,TRBJ1-1,CASSLGHQNTEAFF
TRBV30,TRBJ2-5,CAWSPGGETQYF
TRBV7-4,TRBJ1-5,CASSRRRQGDNQPQHF
TRBV6-6,TRBJ2-5,CASKGSGRNGEETQYF
TRBV18,TRBJ1-5,CASSPGTREPQHF
TRBV5-1,TRBJ2-2,CASTLSVTGELFF
TRBV4-1,TRBJ1-2,CASSQDVPWTLRGVNYGYTF
TRBV7-7,TRBJ2-5,CASSLDGGGQTQYF
TRBV4-2,TRBJ2-7,CASSQDFLGTSGTYEQYF
TRBV5-5,TRBJ1-2,CASSSDPPGTRAYGYTF
TRBV6-1,TRBJ1-4,CASSEGVGGSGNEKLFF
TRBV25-1,TRBJ2-7,CASSSPWGTGSYEQYF